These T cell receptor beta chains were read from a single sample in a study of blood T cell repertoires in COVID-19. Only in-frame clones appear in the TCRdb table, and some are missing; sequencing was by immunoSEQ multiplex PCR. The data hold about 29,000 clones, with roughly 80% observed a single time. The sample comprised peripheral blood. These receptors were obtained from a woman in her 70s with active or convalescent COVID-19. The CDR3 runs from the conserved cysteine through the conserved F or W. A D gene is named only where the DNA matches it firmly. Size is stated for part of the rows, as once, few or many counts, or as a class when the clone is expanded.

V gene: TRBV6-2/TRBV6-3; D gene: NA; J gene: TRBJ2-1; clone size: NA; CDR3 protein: CASSYVVFDSGEQFF; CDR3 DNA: TGTGCCAGCAGTTACGTGGTATTCGATAGCGGAGAGCAGTTCTTC
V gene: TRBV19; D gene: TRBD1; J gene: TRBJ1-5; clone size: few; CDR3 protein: CASIQGGSGNQPQHF; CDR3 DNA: TGTGCCAGTATTCAGGGGGGTTCGGGCAATCAGCCCCAGCATTTT
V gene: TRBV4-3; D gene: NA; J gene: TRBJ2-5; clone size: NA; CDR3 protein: CASSQGSDFKETQYF; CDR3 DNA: TGCGCCAGCAGCCAAGGCTCAGACTTCAAGGAGACCCAGTACTTC
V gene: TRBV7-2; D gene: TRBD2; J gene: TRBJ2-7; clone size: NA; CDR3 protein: CASSSFGGDYEQYF; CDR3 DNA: TGTGCCAGCAGCTCTTTCGGGGGGGACTACGAGCAGTACTTC
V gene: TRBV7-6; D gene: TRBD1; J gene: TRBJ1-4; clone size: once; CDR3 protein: CASSLAGGWEKLFF; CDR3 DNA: TGTGCCAGCAGCCTAGCAGGGGGCTGGGAAAAACTGTTTTTT
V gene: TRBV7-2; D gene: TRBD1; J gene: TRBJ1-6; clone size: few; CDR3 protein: CASSGTGGNSPLHF; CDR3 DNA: TGTGCCAGCAGCGGGACAGGGGGTAATTCACCCCTCCACTTT
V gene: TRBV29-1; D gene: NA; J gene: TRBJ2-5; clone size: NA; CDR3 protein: CSVVSLGGAQETQYF; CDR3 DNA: TGCAGCGTTGTGTCCCTAGGCGGGGCCCAAGAGACCCAGTACTTC
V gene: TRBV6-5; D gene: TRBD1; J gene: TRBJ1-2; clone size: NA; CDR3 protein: CASSYGTEGYGYTF; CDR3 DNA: TGTGCCAGCAGTTACGGGACAGAGGGCTATGGCTACACCTTC
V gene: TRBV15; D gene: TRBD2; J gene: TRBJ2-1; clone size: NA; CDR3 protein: CATSLYGTSNEQFF; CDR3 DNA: TGTGCCACCAGCTTGTATGGGACTAGCAATGAGCAGTTCTTC
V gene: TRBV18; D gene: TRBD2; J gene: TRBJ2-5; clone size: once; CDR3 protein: CASSVTSGETQYF; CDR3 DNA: TGTGCCAGCTCGGTGACTAGCGGGGAGACCCAGTACTTC
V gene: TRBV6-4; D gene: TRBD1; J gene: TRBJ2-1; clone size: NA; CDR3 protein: CASSDAGTGGHEQFF; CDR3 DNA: TGTGCCAGCAGTGACGCCGGGACAGGGGGGCATGAGCAGTTCTTC
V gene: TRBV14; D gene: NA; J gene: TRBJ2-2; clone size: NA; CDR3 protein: CASSYKARGANTGELFF; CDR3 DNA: TGTGCCAGCAGCTATAAAGCCAGGGGGGCGAACACCGGGGAGCTGTTTTTT
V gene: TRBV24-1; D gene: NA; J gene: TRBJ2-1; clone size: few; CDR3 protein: CATSELGQLSQQFF; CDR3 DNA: TGTGCCACCAGTGAACTTGGACAGCTATCACAGCAGTTCTTC
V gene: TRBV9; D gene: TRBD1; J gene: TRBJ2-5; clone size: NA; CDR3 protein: CASSLTGTEQTQYF; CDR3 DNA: TGTGCCAGCAGCTTGACAGGGACCGAGCAGACCCAGTACTTC
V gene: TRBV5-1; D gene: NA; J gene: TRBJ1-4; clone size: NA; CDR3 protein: CASSPGLANEKLFF; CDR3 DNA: TGCGCCAGCAGCCCGGGACTGGCTAATGAAAAACTGTTTTTT
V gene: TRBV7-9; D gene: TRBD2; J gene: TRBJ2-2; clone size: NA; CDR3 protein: CASSSSSGRAGELFF; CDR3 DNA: TGTGCCAGCAGCTCCTCTAGCGGGAGAGCCGGGGAGCTGTTTTTT
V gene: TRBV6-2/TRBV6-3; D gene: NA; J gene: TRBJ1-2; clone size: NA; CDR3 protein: CASSPLLVYGYTF; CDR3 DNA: TGTGCCAGCAGTCCGTTGCTAGTCTATGGCTACACCTTC
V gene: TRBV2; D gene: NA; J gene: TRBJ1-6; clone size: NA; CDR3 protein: CASARGGRSHF; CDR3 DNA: TGTGCCAGCGCGAGGGGGGGCCGGTCCCACTTT
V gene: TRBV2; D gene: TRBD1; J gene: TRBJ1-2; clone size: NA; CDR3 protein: CASSGTGEDGYTF; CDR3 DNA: TGTGCCAGCAGTGGGACAGGGGAAGATGGCTACACCTTC
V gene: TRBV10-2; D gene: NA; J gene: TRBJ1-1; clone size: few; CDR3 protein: CASSEIAGATEAFF; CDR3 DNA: TGCGCCAGCAGTGAAATTGCAGGGGCCACTGAAGCTTTCTTT
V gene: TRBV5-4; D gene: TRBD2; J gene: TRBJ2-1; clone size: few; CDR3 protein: CASRPPLAGGRNEQFF; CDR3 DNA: TGTGCCAGCAGACCGCCCCTAGCGGGAGGTCGCAATGAGCAGTTCTTC
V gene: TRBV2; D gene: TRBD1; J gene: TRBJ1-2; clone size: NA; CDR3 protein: CASIPDRGLGEGNYGYTF; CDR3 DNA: TGTGCCAGCATTCCGGACAGGGGGCTAGGGGAGGGGAACTATGGCTACACCTTC
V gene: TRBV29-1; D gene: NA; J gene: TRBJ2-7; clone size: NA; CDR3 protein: CSVSSFSGTRTYEQYF; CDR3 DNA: TGCAGCGTCTCTTCTTTCTCCGGGACACGGACCTACGAGCAGTACTTC
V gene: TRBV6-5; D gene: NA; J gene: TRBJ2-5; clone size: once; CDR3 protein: CASRETVQETQYF; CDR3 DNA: TGTGCCAGCAGGGAGACGGTACAAGAGACCCAGTACTTC
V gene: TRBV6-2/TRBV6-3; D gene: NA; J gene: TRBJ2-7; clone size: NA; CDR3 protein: CASNPIDWPYEQYF; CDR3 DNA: TGTGCCAGCAACCCTATCGACTGGCCCTACGAGCAGTACTTC
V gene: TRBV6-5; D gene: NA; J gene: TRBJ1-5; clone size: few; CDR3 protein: CASRDRYSNQPQHF; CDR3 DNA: TGTGCCAGCCGAGACAGGTATAGCAATCAGCCCCAGCATTTT
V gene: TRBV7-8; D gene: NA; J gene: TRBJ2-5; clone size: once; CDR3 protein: CASSLKQSLYQETQYF; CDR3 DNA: TGTGCCAGCAGCTTAAAACAGAGCCTGTACCAAGAGACCCAGTACTTC
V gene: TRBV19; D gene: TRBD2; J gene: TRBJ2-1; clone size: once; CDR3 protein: CASSTNAGGPYNEQFF; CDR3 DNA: TGTGCCAGTAGTACAAACGCGGGAGGGCCGTACAATGAGCAGTTCTTC
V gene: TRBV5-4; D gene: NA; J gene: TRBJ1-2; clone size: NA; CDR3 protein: CATIDRLEDYGYTF; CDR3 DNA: TGCGCAACCATCGACAGGTTAGAGGACTATGGCTACACCTTC
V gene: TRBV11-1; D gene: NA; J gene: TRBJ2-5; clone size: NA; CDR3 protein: CASSSSWRGRRETQYF; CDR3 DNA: TGTGCCAGCAGCTCATCGTGGAGGGGGCGCAGGGAGACCCAGTACTTC
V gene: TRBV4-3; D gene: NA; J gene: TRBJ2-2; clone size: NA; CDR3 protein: CASSQDGGGSGTGELFF; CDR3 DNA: TGCGCCAGCAGCCAAGATGGAGGGGGCTCTGGGACCGGGGAGCTGTTTTTT
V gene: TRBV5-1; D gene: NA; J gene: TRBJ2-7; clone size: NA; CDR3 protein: CASSPWTTLPHEQYF; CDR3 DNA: TGCGCCAGCAGCCCGTGGACTACCCTACCCCACGAGCAGTACTTC
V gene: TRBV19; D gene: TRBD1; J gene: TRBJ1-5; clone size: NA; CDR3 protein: CASSRQGQSNQPQHF; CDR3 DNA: TGTGCCAGTAGCAGACAGGGGCAGAGCAATCAGCCCCAGCATTTT
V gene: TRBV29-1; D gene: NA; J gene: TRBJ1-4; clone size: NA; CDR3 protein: CSVGANEKLFF; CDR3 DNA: TGCAGCGTTGGAGCTAATGAAAAACTGTTTTTT
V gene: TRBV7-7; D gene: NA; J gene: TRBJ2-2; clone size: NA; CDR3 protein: CASPYPVTGELFF; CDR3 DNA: TGTGCTAGCCCTTATCCCGTCACCGGGGAGCTGTTTTTT
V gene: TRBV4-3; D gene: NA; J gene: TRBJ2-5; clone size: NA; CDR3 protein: CASSYTGQETQYF; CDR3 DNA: TGCGCCAGCAGTTACACAGGGCAGGAGACCCAGTACTTC